Sequencing of this TCR beta chain was carried out in a study of human T cells and chemical hapten exposure. Overall study context: TCR yield per sample varied, mainly due to pooled library volumes.

V shed 0 bases and J shed 4 bases, with 12 bases lying between them. Germline CDR1 and CDR2: DFQATT and SNEGSKA (reference sequence). This CDR3 is built from 14 residues. General study points: With DPC sensitization, TCRs exceeding 1 in 1000 frequency showed no change.

This clonotype was seen at least ten times. Its antigen is not identified. Separate cDNA molecules received unique molecular identifiers, which the library attached to them. Per the study methods: Per sample, the median was 95,638 TCRs, with values from about 22,000 to 700,000. TCRdb recomputed calls from the 5' RACE reads with MiXCR, one row per CDR3 protein. Here the V and J calls rest on TCRdb's processing, not on the authors' analysis. The sample has 110,000 to 150,000 distinct CDR3 sequences, 4.1% seen once. Unfractionated whole blood was the source from which total RNA was extracted. The chain links TRBV20-1 to TRBJ1-1, with D unclear. This sequence originates from a female donor in good health. For the CDR3, the DNA is TGCAGTGCTAGAGAACACAGCACGGGCACTGAAGCTTTCTTT. Its translation is CSAREHSTGTEAFF.